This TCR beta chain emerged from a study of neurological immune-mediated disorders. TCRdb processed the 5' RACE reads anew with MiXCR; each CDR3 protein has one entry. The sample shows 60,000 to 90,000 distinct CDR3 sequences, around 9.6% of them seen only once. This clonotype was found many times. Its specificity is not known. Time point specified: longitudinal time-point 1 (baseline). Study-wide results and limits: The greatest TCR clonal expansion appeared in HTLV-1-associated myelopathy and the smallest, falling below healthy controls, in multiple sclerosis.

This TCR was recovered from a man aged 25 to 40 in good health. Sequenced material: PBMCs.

CDR3 residues: CASSLTPLGDYEQYF. CDR3 bases: TGTGCCAGCAGCTTAACTCCCTTAGGGGACTACGAGCAGTACTTC. V usage is TRBV7-2 and J usage is TRBJ2-7; D might be TRBD1 (5 bases). Trimming took 2 bases from V and 3 from J, leaving 14 bases between them. The CDR3 totals 15 residues. Germline V gives CDR1 SGHTA, CDR2 FQGNSA.